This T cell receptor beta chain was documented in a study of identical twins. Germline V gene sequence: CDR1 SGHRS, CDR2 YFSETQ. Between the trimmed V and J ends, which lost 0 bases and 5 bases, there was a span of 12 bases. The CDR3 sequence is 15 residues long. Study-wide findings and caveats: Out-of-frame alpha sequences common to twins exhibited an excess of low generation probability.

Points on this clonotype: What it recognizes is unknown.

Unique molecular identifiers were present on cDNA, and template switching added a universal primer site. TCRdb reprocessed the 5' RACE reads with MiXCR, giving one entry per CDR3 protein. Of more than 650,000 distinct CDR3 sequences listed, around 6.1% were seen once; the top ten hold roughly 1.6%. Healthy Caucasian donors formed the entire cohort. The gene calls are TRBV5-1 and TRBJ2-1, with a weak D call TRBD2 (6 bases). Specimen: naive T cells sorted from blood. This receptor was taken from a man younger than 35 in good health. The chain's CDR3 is CASSLGMEGHNEQFF. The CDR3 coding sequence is TGCGCCAGCAGCTTGGGTATGGAGGGCCACAATGAGCAGTTCTTC.